These 5 T cell receptor beta chains came from one sample sequenced in a study of T cell clonotyping in hematopoietic cell transplantation. Generated by immunoSEQ multiplex PCR, the TCRdb table keeps only in-frame clones and is missing some. The sample has 5,500 to 6,000 clones, roughly 88% seen once. Source: peripheral blood mononuclear cells, taken 100 days after allogeneic stem cell transplant. The source of these receptors is a female patient in her fifties who had an allogeneic stem cell transplant from a related donor, so the T cells may come from the graft donor. Some clones in this sample may be carry-over from other donors' samples.

The chain links TRBV11-2 to TRBJ2-7, with a weak D call TRBD1 (5 bases). The length of the CDR3 is 17 residues. Germline assignment: CDR1 SGHAT and CDR2 FQNNGV. V dropped 0 bases and J dropped 0 bases, with 15 bases sitting between them. The CDR3 DNA sequence: TGTGCCAGCAGCTTAGAGTTAGGGGCTTTTCCCTCCTACGAGCAGTACTTC. It yields the protein CASSLELGAFPSYEQYF.

Written as DNA, the CDR3 is TGTGCCAGCAGCCAAGGTTCCGGGTTCTACTATGGCTACACCTTC. Translating gives CASSQGSGFYYGYTF. The chain employs TRBV14 and TRBJ1-2; D unresolved. Trimming left V 1 base short and J 3 bases short, with 12 bases between. The CDR3 loop spans 15 amino acids. Germline V gene lookup returns CDR1 SGHDN and CDR2 FVKESK.

The chain joins TRBV19 to TRBJ2-5; 9 nucleotides agree with TRBD2. Germline loops: CDR1 LNHDA, CDR2 SQIVND (reference sequence). With V trimmed by 5 bases and J by 0 bases, 7 bases remained unmatched. This CDR3 is built from 16 residues. In DNA form, the CDR3 reads TGTGCCAGTAGTCCCCGACTAGCGGCGTACCAAGAGACCCAGTACTTC. The encoded protein is CASSPRLAAYQETQYF.

The genes are TRBV5-1 and TRBJ1-4; D is undetermined. This CDR3 is built from 13 residues. The V gene lost 1 base and the J gene lost 4 bases, with 5 bases spanning the gap. From germline, CDR1 is SGHRS and CDR2 YFSETQ. CDR3 DNA sequence: TGCGCCAGCAGCTTGACCGTTAATGAAAAACTGTTTTTT. This translates into CASSLTVNEKLFF. Filled out from reference TRBV5-1 and TRBJ1-4, the complete variable domain reads KAGVTQTPRYLIKTRGQQVTLSCSPISGHRSVSWYQQTPGQGLQFLFEYFSETQRNKGNFPGRFSGRQFSNSRSEMNVSTLELGDSALYLCASSLTVNEKLFFGSGTQLSVL.

CDR3 protein: CASSPPSGDFYEQYF. CDR3 coding DNA: TGTGCCAGCAGCCCCCCTTCTGGAGATTTCTACGAGCAGTACTTC. The rearrangement joins TRBV4-2 to TRBJ2-7; D gene uncertain. The V end lost 4 bases, the J end lost 3 bases, and 16 bases lay between the germline ends. CDR1 LGHNA and CDR2 YNFKEQ come from the germline V gene. The CDR3 contains 15 residues.